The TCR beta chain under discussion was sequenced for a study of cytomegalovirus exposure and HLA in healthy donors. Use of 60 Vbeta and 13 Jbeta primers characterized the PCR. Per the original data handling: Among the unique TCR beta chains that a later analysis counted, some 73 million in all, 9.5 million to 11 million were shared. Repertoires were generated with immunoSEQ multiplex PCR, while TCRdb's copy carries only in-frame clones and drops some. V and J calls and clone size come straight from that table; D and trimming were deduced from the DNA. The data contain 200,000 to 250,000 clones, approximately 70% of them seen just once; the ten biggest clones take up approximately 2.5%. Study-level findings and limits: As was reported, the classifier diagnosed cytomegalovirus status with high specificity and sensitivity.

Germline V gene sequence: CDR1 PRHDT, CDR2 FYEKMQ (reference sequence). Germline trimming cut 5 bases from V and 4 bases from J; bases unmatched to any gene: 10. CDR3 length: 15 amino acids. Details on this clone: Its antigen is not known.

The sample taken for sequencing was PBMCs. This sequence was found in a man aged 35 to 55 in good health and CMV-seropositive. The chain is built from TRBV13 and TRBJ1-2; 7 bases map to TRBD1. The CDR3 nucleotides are TGTGCCAGCAGCCTTGGGGACAGTTCTCTCTATGGCTACACCTTC. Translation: CASSLGDSSLYGYTF.